Below are 8 T cell receptor beta chains sequenced from a single sample in a study of cytomegalovirus exposure and HLA in healthy donors. Primers for the PCR totalled 60 Vbeta and 13 Jbeta. The data were produced by immunoSEQ multiplex PCR, yet TCRdb's version contains in-frame clones alone and is incomplete. The sample includes roughly 130,000 clones, approximately 65% of them seen just once. Sequences were obtained from PBMCs. The source of these receptors is a man between 18 and 29 years old in good health and CMV-seronegative.

CDR3 sequence reads: CASRVGQANHEQYF. Here the CDR3 DNA reads TGTGCCAGCAGGGTGGGACAGGCTAATCACGAGCAGTACTTC. The V and J genes are TRBV28 and TRBJ2-7, with 8 bases aligning to TRBD1. CDR1 and CDR2 (germline): MDHEN, SYDVKM. The ends lost 6 bases at V and 5 bases at J; junction bases unmatched: 9. The CDR3 loop spans 14 amino acids.

The J gene is TRBJ2-2, the V gene TRBV6-6; 9 bases align to TRBD1. This CDR3 is 14 amino acids long. Germline assignment: CDR1 MNHNY and CDR2 SVGAGI (reference sequence). The CDR3 coding sequence is TGTGCTAGTCGGGGGACAGGGTCAACCGGGGAGCTGTTTTTT. Translation: CASRGTGSTGELFF.

The rearrangement joins TRBV5-1 to TRBJ2-5; 8 nucleotides match TRBD1. The V gene's germline CDR1 is SGHRS and CDR2 YFSETQ. After removal of 8 bases from V and 5 bases from J, the junction contained 8 bases not matched to a gene. The CDR3 contains 13 residues. CDR3 in DNA: TGCGCCAGTAGGGACAGGTGGTCTGAGACCCAGTACTTC. This codes for CASRDRWSETQYF.

This clone was seen just once. The chain recombines TRBV30 with TRBJ2-3; D unresolved. CDR3 size: 12 residues. Germline V gives CDR1 GTSNPN, CDR2 SVGIG (reference sequence). With 4 bases removed from V and 5 bases from J, the gap between germline ends came to 10 bases. The CDR3 DNA follows: TGTGCCTGGACCTTAGAACTAGATACGCAGTATTTT. Protein: CAWTLELDTQYF.

The CDR3 region is CASSVVSGGSEQFF. The CDR3, as DNA: TGTGCCAGCAGCGTAGTGAGCGGGGGGAGTGAGCAGTTCTTC. The genes are TRBV9 and TRBJ2-1; 9 bases are shared with TRBD2. V shed 0 bases, J shed 9 bases, and the junction held 4 bases outside the gene matches. Germline CDR1 SGDLS, CDR2 YYNGEE. The CDR3 sequence is 14 residues long.

The genes are TRBV19 and TRBJ2-2; 7 nucleotides match TRBD2. The junction had 8 bases not matched to a gene; V was cut back by 7 bases and J by 3 bases. Germline CDR1 reads LNHDA; CDR2 reads SQIVND (reference sequence). The CDR3 sequence is 15 residues long. This chain's CDR3 is CASKTGGVDTGELFF. The CDR3 DNA follows: TGTGCCAGTAAGACGGGAGGAGTCGACACCGGGGAGCTGTTTTTT.

This chain links TRBV14 with TRBJ1-2; TRBD1 agrees at 8 bases. CDR1 SGHDN and CDR2 FVKESK come from the germline V gene. Unmatched junction bases numbered 3, after V lost 6 bases and J lost 0 bases. This CDR3 has 14 residues. The CDR3 DNA reads as TGTGCCAGCAGTCCGACAGGGGCTAACTATGGCTACACCTTC. The encoded protein is CASSPTGANYGYTF.

This sequence joins TRBV11-1 and TRBJ1-4, with a possible D match to TRBD1 (5 bases). CDR1 SGHAT and CDR2 FQDESV come from the germline V gene (reference sequence). Trimming took off 0 bases at V and 4 bases at J, with 18 bases between the two ends. This CDR3 comprises 18 residues. CDR3 DNA sequence: TGTGCCAGCAGCTTAGCAGCAGGGTGGTTGTCTGTTAATGAAAAACTGTTTTTT. Protein product: CASSLAAGWLSVNEKLFF.